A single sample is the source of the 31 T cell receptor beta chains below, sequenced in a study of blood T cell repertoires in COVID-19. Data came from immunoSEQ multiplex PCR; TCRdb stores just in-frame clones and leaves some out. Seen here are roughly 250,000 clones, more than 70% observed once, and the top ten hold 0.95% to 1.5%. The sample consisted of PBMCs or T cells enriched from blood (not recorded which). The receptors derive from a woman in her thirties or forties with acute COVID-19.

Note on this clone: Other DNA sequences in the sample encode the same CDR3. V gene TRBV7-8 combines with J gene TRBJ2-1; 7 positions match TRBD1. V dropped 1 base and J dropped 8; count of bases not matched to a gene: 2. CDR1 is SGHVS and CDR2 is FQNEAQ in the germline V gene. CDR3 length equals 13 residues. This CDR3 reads CASSLDRGDEQFF. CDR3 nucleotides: TGTGCCAGCAGCTTAGACAGGGGTGATGAGCAGTTCTTC.

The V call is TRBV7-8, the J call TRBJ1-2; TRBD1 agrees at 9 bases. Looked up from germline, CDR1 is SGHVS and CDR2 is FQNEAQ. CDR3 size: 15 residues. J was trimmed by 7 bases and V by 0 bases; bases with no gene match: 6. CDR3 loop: CASSLAAQGARGYTF. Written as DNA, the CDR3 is TGTGCCAGCAGCTTAGCAGCACAGGGGGCGCGTGGCTACACCTTC.

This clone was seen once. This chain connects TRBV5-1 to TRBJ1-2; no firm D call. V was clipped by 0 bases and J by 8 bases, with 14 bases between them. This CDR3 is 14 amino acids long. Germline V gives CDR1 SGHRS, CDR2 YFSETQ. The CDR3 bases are TGCGCCAGCAGCTTGGGGTCAGGCGTTTGGGGCTACACCTTC. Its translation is CASSLGSGVWGYTF.

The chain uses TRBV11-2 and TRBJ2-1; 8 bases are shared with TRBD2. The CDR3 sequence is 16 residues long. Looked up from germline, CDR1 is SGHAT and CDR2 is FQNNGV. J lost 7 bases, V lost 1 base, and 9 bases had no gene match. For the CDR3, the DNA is TGTGCCAGCAGCTTAGCCCCGCTTAGCGGGAAGAATGAGCAGTTCTTC. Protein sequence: CASSLAPLSGKNEQFF.

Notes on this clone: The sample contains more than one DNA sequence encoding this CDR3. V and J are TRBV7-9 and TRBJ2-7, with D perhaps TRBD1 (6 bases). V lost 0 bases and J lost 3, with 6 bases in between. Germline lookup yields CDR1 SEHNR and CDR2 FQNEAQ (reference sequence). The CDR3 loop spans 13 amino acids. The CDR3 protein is CASSLAGGYEQYF. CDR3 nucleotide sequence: TGTGCCAGCAGCTTAGCAGGGGGCTACGAGCAGTACTTC.

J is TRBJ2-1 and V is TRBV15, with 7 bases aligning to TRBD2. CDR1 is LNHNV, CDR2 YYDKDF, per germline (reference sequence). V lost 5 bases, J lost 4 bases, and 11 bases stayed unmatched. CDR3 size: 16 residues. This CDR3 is CATSSRGRAVYNEQFF. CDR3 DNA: TGTGCCACCAGCTCCCGCGGGAGAGCGGTGTACAATGAGCAGTTCTTC.

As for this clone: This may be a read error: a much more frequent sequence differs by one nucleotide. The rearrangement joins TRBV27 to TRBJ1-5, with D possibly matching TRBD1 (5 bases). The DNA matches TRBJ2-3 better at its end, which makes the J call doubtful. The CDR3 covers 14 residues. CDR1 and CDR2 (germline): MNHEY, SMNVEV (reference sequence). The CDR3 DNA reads TGTGCCAGCAGTTTTGGGGCCGACAATCAGCCCCAGTATTTT. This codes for CASSFGADNQPQYF.

The DNA of the CDR3 is TGTGCCACCAGTGAGGCCGGGATCTCCTACGAGCAGTACGTC. Translation gives CATSEAGISYEQYV. The V call is TRBV24-1, the J call TRBJ2-7; the D gene is possibly TRBD2 (5 bases). Per germline, CDR1 KGHDR and CDR2 SFDVKD. The CDR3 length is 14 residues. V was clipped by 4 bases and J by 0 bases, with 9 bases between them.

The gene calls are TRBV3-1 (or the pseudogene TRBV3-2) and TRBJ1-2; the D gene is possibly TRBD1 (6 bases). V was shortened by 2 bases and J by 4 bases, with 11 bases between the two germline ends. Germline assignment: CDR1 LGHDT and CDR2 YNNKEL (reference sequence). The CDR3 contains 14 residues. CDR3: CASSQTGTLYGYTF. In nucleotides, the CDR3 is TGTGCCAGCAGCCAAACCGGGACACTCTATGGCTACACCTTC.

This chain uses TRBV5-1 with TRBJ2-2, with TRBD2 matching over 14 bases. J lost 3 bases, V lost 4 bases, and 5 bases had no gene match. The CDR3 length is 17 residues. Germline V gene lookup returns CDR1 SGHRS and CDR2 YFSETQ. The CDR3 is CASSRLAGGSDTGELFF. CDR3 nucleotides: TGCGCCAGCAGCAGACTAGCGGGAGGGAGTGACACCGGGGAGCTGTTTTTT.

The CDR3 DNA sequence: TGTGCCAGCAGCTTAGGTCTATACGAGCAGTTCTTC. It specifies CASSLGLYEQFF. The V gene is TRBV11-2, the J gene TRBJ2-1; D is ambiguous. Trimming stripped 1 base from V and 10 bases from J, with 8 bases between. Germline CDR1 SGHAT, CDR2 FQNNGV. The CDR3 runs 12 residues.

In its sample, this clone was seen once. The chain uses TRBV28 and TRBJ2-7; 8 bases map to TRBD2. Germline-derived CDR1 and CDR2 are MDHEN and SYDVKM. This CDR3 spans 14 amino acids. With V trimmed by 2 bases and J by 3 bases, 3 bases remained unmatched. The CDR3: CASSLGRGGYEQYV. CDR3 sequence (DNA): TGTGCCAGCAGTTTAGGACGGGGGGGCTACGAGCAGTACGTC.

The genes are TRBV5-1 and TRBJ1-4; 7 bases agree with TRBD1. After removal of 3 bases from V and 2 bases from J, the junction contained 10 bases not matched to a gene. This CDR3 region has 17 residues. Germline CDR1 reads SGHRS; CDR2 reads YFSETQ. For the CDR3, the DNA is TGCGCCAGCAGCTCCCGGGAGGGGGCGCGGACTAATGAAAAACTGTTTTTT. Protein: CASSSREGARTNEKLFF.

CDR3 region: CASSPGTGESSSGANVLTF. CDR3 nucleotide sequence: TGTGCCAGCAGTCCCGGGACAGGAGAGAGTAGCTCTGGGGCCAACGTCCTGACTTTC. The rearrangement links TRBV27 to TRBJ2-6; 8 positions match TRBD1. The trim removed 5 bases at V and 0 bases at J, leaving 12 bases unmatched. The CDR3 totals 19 residues. Germline assignment: CDR1 MNHEY and CDR2 SMNVEV (reference sequence).

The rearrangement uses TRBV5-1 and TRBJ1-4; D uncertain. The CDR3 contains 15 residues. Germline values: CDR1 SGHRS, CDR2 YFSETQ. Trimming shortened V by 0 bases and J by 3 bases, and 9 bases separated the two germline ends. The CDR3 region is CASSLAPGANEKLFF. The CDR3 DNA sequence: TGCGCCAGCAGCTTGGCCCCGGGTGCTAATGAAAAACTGTTTTTT.

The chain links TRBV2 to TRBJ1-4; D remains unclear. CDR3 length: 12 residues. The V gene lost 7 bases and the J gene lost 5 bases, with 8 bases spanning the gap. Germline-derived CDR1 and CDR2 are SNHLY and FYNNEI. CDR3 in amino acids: CASTMENEKLFF. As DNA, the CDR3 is TGTGCCAGCACCATGGAGAATGAAAAACTGTTTTTT.

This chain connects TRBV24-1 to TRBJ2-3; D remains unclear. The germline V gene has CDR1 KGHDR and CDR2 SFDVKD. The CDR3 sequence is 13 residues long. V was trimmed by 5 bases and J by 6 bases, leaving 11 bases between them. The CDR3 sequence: CATSALFIDTQYF. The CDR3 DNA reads TGTGCCACCAGTGCCCTCTTTATCGATACGCAGTATTTT.

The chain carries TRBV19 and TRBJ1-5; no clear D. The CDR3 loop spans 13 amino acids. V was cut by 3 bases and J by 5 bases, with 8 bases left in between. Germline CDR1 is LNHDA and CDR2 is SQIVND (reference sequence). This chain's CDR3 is CASSIQRDQPQHF. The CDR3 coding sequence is TGTGCCAGTAGTATTCAGAGGGATCAGCCCCAGCATTTT.

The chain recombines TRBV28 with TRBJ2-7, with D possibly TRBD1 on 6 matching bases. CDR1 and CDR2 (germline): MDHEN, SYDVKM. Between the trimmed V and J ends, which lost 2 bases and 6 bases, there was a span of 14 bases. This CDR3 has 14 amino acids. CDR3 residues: CASSLLPGDREQYF. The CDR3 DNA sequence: TGTGCCAGCAGTTTACTCCCAGGGGACCGCGAGCAGTACTTC.

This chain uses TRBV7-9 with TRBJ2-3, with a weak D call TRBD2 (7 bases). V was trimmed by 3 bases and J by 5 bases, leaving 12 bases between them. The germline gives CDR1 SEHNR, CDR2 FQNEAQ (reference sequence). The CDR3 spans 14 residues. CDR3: CASSLGASGDTQYF. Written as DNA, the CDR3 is TGTGCCAGCAGCTTGGGGGCTAGCGGAGATACGCAGTATTTT.

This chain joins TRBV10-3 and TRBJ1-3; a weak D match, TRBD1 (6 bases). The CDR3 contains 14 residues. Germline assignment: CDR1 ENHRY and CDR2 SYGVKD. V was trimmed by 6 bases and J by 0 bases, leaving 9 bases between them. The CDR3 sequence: CAISLGGSGNTIYF. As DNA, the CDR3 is TGTGCCATCAGCCTAGGGGGCTCTGGAAACACCATATATTTT.

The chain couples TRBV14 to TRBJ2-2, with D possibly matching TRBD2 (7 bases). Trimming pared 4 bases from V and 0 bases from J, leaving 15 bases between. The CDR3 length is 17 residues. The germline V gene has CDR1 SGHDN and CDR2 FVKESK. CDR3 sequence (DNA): TGTGCCAGCAGCCCCATCGAAGGGGGGGCGAACACCGGGGAGCTGTTTTTT. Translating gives CASSPIEGGANTGELFF.

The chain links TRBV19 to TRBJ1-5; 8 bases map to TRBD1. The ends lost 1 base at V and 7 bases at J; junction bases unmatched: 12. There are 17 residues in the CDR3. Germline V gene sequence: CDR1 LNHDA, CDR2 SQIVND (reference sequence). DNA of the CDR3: TGTGCCAGTAGTATAGGTGGGGGCAGGGGGCACGGACAGCCCCAGCATTTT. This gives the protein CASSIGGGRGHGQPQHF.

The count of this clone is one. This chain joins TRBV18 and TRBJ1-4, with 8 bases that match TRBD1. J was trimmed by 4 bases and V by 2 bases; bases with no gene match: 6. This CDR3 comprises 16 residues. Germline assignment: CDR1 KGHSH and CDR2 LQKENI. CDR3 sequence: CASSPSGQGHNEKLFF. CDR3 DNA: TGTGCCAGCTCACCATCCGGACAGGGCCATAATGAAAAACTGTTTTTT.

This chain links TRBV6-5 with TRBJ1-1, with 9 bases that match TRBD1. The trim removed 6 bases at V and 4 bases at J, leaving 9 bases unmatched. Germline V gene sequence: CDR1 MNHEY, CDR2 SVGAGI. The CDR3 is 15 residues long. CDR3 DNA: TGTGCCAGCAGGGGGGACAGGGAGATTCTCACTGAAGCTTTCTTT. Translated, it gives CASRGDREILTEAFF.

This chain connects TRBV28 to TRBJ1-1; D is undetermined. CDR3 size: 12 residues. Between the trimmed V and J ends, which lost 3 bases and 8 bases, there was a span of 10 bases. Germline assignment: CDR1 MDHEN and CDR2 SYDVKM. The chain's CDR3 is CASSFRVSEAFF. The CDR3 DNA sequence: TGTGCCAGCAGTTTTCGGGTCTCGGAAGCTTTCTTT.

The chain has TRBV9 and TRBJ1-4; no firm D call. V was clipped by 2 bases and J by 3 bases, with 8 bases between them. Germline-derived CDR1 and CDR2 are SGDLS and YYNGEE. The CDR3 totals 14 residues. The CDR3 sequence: CASSVRPSNEKLFF. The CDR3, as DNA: TGTGCCAGCAGCGTCAGGCCCTCTAATGAAAAACTGTTTTTT.

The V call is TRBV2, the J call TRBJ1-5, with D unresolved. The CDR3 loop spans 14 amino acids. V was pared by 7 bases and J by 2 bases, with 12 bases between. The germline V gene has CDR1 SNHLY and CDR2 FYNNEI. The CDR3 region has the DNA TGTGCCAGCAACCCGGAGAGGGGCAATCAGCCCCAGCATTTT. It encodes CASNPERGNQPQHF. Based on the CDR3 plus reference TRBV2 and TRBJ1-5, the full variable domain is EPEVTQTPSHQVTQMGQEVILRCVPISNHLYFYWYRQILGQKVEFLVSFYNNEISEKSEIFDDQFSVERPDGSNFTLKIRSTKLEDSAMYFCASNPERGNQPQHFGDGTRLSIL.

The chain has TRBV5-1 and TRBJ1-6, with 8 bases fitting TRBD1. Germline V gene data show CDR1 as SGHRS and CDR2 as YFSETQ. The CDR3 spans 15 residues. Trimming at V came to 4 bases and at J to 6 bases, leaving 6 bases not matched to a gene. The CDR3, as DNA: TGCGCCAGCAGCCTCGTGACAGGGGCTAATTCACCCCTCCACTTT. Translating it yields CASSLVTGANSPLHF.

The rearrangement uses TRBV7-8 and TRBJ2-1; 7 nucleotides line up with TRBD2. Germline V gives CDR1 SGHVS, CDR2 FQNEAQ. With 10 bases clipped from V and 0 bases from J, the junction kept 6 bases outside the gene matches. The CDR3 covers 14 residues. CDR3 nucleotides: TGTGCCACTGCAGCGGGAAGCTCCTACAATGAGCAGTTCTTC. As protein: CATAAGSSYNEQFF.

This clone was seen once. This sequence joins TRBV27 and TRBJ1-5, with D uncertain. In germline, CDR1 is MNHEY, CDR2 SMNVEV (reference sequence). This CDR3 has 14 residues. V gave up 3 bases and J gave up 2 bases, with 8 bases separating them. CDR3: CASSFAGGNQPQHF. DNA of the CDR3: TGTGCCAGCAGTTTCGCGGGTGGCAATCAGCCCCAGCATTTT.